This T cell receptor (beta chain) originates from a study of shared clonotypes between healthy human individuals. Method: immunoSEQ multiplex PCR; TCRdb's copy keeps in-frame clones and lacks some. The sample lists around 1.4 million clones; 98% were seen once. The CDR3 runs 14 residues. Germline assignment: CDR1 MNHNS and CDR2 SASEGT. With V trimmed by 11 bases and J by 10 bases, 16 bases remained unmatched. The chain carries TRBV6-1 and TRBJ2-1; 8 bases are shared with TRBD2. Sequenced sample: naive CD4+ T cells sorted from blood. Sample subset: CD45RA+ positively selected. This clonotype was obtained from a man between 25 and 39 years old in good health. This CDR3 is CAAAKNPGGREQFF. In DNA, the CDR3 is TGTGCCGCTGCGAAAAATCCGGGAGGGAGAGAGCAGTTCTTC.